Each of the 22 T cell receptor beta chains below was sequenced from the same sample in a study of blood T cell repertoires in COVID-19. TCRdb's table, derived via immunoSEQ multiplex PCR, lists solely in-frame clones and lacks some. Of about 380,000 clones in the sample, more than 75% were seen once. The specimen sequenced was peripheral blood. Every receptor here comes from a human donor with acute or convalescent COVID-19. The donor label of this sample is uncertain.

The V call is TRBV5-6, the J call TRBJ1-2; possible D gene TRBD1, 5 bases. The CDR3 sequence is 15 residues long. Between the trimmed V and J ends, which lost 3 bases and 3 bases, there was a span of 15 bases. CDR1 SGHDT and CDR2 YYEEEE come from the germline V gene. CDR3: CASSSAGSGDYGYTF. The CDR3 nucleotides are TGTGCCAGCAGCTCCGCTGGATCGGGGGACTATGGCTACACCTTC.

The J gene is TRBJ2-2, the V gene TRBV7-8; 12 bases line up with TRBD2. This CDR3 contains 17 residues. Trimming took 4 bases from V and 9 from J; bases not matched to a gene: 12. Germline CDR1 SGHVS, CDR2 FQNEAQ. The CDR3 region is CASSYGVLAGGPRELFF. The CDR3 DNA follows: TGTGCCAGCAGCTACGGGGTGCTAGCGGGGGGGCCTCGGGAGCTGTTTTTT.

V usage is TRBV4-1 and J usage is TRBJ2-7, with TRBD1 matching over 7 bases. Germline V gene data show CDR1 as MGHRA and CDR2 as YSYEKL. Trimming at V came to 2 bases and at J to 0 bases, leaving 10 bases not matched to a gene. The CDR3 is 17 amino acids. The CDR3 DNA follows: TGCGCCAGCAGCCAACAGGAATGGGACAGTCGCTCCTACGAGCAGTACTTC. It encodes CASSQQEWDSRSYEQYF.

This chain uses TRBV6-5 with TRBJ2-1, with D possibly being TRBD1 (5 bases). The V gene's germline CDR1 is MNHEY and CDR2 SVGAGI. The CDR3 covers 13 residues. Trimming took 4 bases from V and 10 from J, leaving 14 bases between them. CDR3 amino acids: CASSWGRAAEQFF. CDR3 sequence (DNA): TGTGCCAGCAGTTGGGGCCGCGCAGCCGAGCAGTTCTTC.

The V and J genes are TRBV2 and TRBJ1-5, with TRBD1 matching over 7 bases. V lost 6 bases to trimming and J lost 7 bases; unmatched junction nucleotides: 6. Germline CDR1 reads SNHLY; CDR2 reads FYNNEI. The CDR3 runs to 13 residues. The CDR3 coding sequence is TGTGCCAGCAGAGGGACAGTCGGGCAGCCCCAGCATTTT. As protein: CASRGTVGQPQHF.

The CDR3 coding sequence is TGTGCCAGCAGTGAATATAATCGGGGGTACACTGAAGCTTTCTTT. Translation gives CASSEYNRGYTEAFF. V is TRBV6-1 and J is TRBJ1-1; perhaps TRBD1 as D (5 bases). CDR3 size: 15 residues. Between the trimmed V and J ends, which lost 2 bases and 3 bases, there was a span of 13 bases. Germline V gives CDR1 MNHNS, CDR2 SASEGT.

This clone has a single count. The J gene is TRBJ2-1, the V gene TRBV5-7; D uncertain. TRBV5-7 is an ORF, and what it does is uncertain. This CDR3 is 15 amino acids long. V dropped 3 bases and J dropped 0 bases, with 10 bases sitting between them. CDR3 in DNA: TGTGCCAGCAGCTACAGTAGAGACTCCTACAATGAGCAGTTCTTC. It encodes CASSYSRDSYNEQFF.

This sequence joins TRBV3-1 (or the pseudogene TRBV3-2) and TRBJ1-2, with 9 bases aligning to TRBD1. J gave up 7 bases and V 8 bases, and 5 bases lay outside the gene matches. The CDR3 runs to 12 residues. Germline V gives CDR1 LGHDT, CDR2 YNNKEL (reference sequence). The DNA of the CDR3 is TGTGCCAGCGGGACAGGGCCCCGTGGCTACACCTTC. This sequence encodes CASGTGPRGYTF.

The chain employs TRBV11-2 and TRBJ2-7; tentative D call: TRBD2 (6 bases). This CDR3 is built from 15 residues. Deletions cut 0 bases from V and 2 bases from J, with 11 bases between. The germline CDR1 and CDR2 sequences are SGHAT and FQNNGV. Here the CDR3 DNA reads TGTGCCAGCAGCTTAGAGGGACTGGAAACCTACGAGCAGTACTTC. It translates to CASSLEGLETYEQYF.

V gene TRBV15 combines with J gene TRBJ1-6; D ambiguous. This CDR3 has 18 residues. Germline V gene lookup returns CDR1 LNHNV and CDR2 YYDKDF (reference sequence). Trimming pared 0 bases from V and 0 bases from J, leaving 12 bases between. The CDR3, as DNA: TGTGCCACCAGCAGAGACCGTGACGCGGGCTCCTATAATTCACCCCTCCACTTT. Protein: CATSRDRDAGSYNSPLHF. The full variable domain, in which reference TRBV15 and TRBJ1-6 provide the parts outside the CDR3, is DAMVIQNPRYQVTQFGKPVTLSCSQTLNHNVMYWYQQKSSQAPKLLFHYYDKDFNNEADTPDNFQSRRPNTSFCFLDIRSPGLGDTAMYLCATSRDRDAGSYNSPLHFGNGTRLTVT.

This chain links TRBV6-5 with TRBJ1-1; D ambiguous. Trimming left V 6 bases short and J 5 bases short, with 19 bases between. CDR1 is MNHEY and CDR2 is SVGAGI in the germline V gene. The CDR3 loop spans 15 amino acids. DNA of the CDR3: TGTGCCAGCAGGGATGCGTCCAGAGGTCGGACTGAAGCTTTCTTT. Amino acids: CASRDASRGRTEAFF.

This clone has a handful of counts. The genes are TRBV2 and TRBJ2-3; D is ambiguous. The V gene's germline CDR1 is SNHLY and CDR2 FYNNEI. V shed 7 bases and J shed 0 bases, with 11 bases lying between them. The CDR3 consists of 14 residues. CDR3 DNA sequence: TGTGCCAGCAAACTTTCCCCTAGCACAGATACGCAGTATTTT. Encoded protein: CASKLSPSTDTQYF.

This rearrangement joins TRBV30 to TRBJ2-3; 12 positions agree with TRBD1. V was clipped by 5 bases and J by 2 bases; unmatched bases: 2. CDR1 is GTSNPN and CDR2 is SVGIG in the germline V gene (reference sequence). CDR3 length: 14 amino acids. This CDR3 reads CAWGTGGSTDTQYF. In DNA, the CDR3 is TGTGCCTGGGGGACAGGGGGCTCCACAGATACGCAGTATTTT.

The sample holds a few counts of this clone. This CDR3 is also generated by other DNA sequences in the sample. J is TRBJ1-3 and V is TRBV7-9, with TRBD1 identical over 8 bases. CDR1 and CDR2 (germline): SEHNR, FQNEAQ (reference sequence). The J segment lost 4 bases and the V segment lost 4 bases, leaving 6 bases of the junction unmatched. The CDR3 totals 15 residues. The CDR3 DNA reads as TGTGCCAGCAGCTCAAACAGGGGGTTGGGAAACACCATATATTTT. The encoded protein is CASSSNRGLGNTIYF.

V gene TRBV19 combines with J gene TRBJ1-1, with 8 bases aligning to TRBD1. The trim removed 2 bases at V and 2 bases at J, leaving 1 base unmatched. There are 14 residues in the CDR3. Looked up from germline, CDR1 is LNHDA and CDR2 is SQIVND (reference sequence). The chain's CDR3 is CASSIQGANTEAFF. CDR3 nucleotide sequence: TGTGCCAGTAGTATACAGGGGGCTAACACTGAAGCTTTCTTT.

The rearrangement joins TRBV19 to TRBJ1-2, with 7 nucleotides matching TRBD1. The V gene's germline CDR1 is LNHDA and CDR2 SQIVND (reference sequence). This CDR3 has 13 residues. The V and J ends lost 7 bases and 6 bases, in that order; junction bases with no gene match: 8. This chain's CDR3 is CASTPTGLDGYTF. DNA of the CDR3: TGTGCCAGTACCCCGACAGGGCTCGATGGCTACACCTTC.

The CDR3, as DNA: TGTGCCACGCGCGGGGCTTTGAACACTGAAGCTTTCTTT. Residues: CATRGALNTEAFF. The chain links TRBV10-3 to TRBJ1-1, with D possibly matching TRBD1 (5 bases). Trimming removed 10 bases from V and 0 bases from J, with 12 bases in between. The CDR3 has 13 residues. The germline CDR1 and CDR2 sequences are ENHRY and SYGVKD.

This rearrangement joins TRBV27 to TRBJ2-7; a possible D gene is TRBD1 (5 bases). V shed 5 bases and J shed 7 bases, with 18 bases lying between them. Germline lookup yields CDR1 MNHEY and CDR2 SMNVEV (reference sequence). The CDR3 has 14 residues. CDR3 coding DNA: TGTGCCAGCAGTCTACAAGGGGATCGAAGAGAGCAGTACTTC. The encoded protein is CASSLQGDRREQYF.

The chain has TRBV19 and TRBJ1-1; a possible D gene is TRBD1 (6 bases). With 6 bases removed from V and 1 base from J, the gap between germline ends came to 15 bases. Germline assignment: CDR1 LNHDA and CDR2 SQIVND (reference sequence). The CDR3 is made up of 15 amino acids. Here the CDR3 reads CASRKDRRENTEAFF. In nucleotides, the CDR3 is TGTGCCAGTAGAAAAGACAGGAGAGAGAACACTGAAGCTTTCTTT.

This clone was seen a single time. V and J are TRBV11-3 and TRBJ2-2; no firm D call. Germline assignment: CDR1 SGHNT and CDR2 YENEEA. CDR3 length equals 13 residues. V lost 2 bases and J lost 5, with 6 bases in between. The CDR3 DNA reads TGTGCCAGCAGCTTAAGTCGGACCGGGGAGCTGTTTTTT. Its translation: CASSLSRTGELFF.

The V and J genes are TRBV6-5 and TRBJ2-6; D is undetermined. Germline V CDR1 and CDR2: MNHEY, SVGAGI. This CDR3 contains 16 residues. Trimming left V 0 bases short and J 2 bases short, with 8 bases between. The CDR3 region has the DNA TGTGCCAGCAGTTACTCGCAGGATGCTGGGGCCAACGTCCTGACTTTC. Translated: CASSYSQDAGANVLTF.

The genes are TRBV6-5 and TRBJ1-6, with 8 bases lining up with TRBD1. Germline V CDR1 and CDR2: MNHEY, SVGAGI. The junction had 4 bases not matched to a gene; V was cut back by 0 bases and J by 6 bases. The CDR3 runs 16 residues. CDR3 DNA: TGTGCCAGCAGTTACTCAAACAGGGGGTCTAATTCACCCCTCCACTTT. It encodes CASSYSNRGSNSPLHF.